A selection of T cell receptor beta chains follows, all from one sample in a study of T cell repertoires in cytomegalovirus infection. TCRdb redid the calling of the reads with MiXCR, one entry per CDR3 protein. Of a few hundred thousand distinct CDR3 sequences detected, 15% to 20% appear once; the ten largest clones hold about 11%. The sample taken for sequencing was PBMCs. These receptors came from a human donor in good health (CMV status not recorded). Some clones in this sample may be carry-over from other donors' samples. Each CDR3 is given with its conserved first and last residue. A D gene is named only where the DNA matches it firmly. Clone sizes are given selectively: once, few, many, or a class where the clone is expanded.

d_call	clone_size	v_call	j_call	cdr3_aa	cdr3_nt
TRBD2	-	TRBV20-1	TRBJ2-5	CSAIRLVAGDQETQYF	TGCAGTGCTATTAGGCTCGTAGCGGGGGACCAAGAGACCCAGTACTTC
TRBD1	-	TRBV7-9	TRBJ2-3	CASSTGVTSTDTQYF	TGTGCCAGCAGCACAGGGGTAACTAGCACAGATACGCAGTATTTT
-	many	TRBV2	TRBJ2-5	CASSGTVPGTQYF	TGTGCCAGCAGTGGGACTGTCCCAGGGACCCAGTACTTC
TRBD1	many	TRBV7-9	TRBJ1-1	CASSWGTGGIMNTEAFF	TGTGCCAGCAGCTGGGGGACAGGGGGAATCATGAACACTGAAGCTTTCTTT
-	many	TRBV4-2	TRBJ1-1	CASSPLALRGGTEAFF	TGTGCCAGCAGCCCTCTCGCCCTCAGAGGGGGGACTGAAGCTTTCTTT
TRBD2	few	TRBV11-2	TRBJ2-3	CASSLVPAGGSTDTQYF	TGTGCCAGCAGCTTAGTCCCAGCGGGGGGCTCCACAGATACGCAGTATTTT
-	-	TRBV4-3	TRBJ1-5	CASSQVREDPPQHF	TGCGCCAGCAGCCAAGTACGGGAAGATCCGCCCCAGCATTTT
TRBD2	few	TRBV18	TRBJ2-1	CASSPGLAGTNEQFF	TGTGCCAGCTCACCGGGACTAGCGGGGACTAATGAGCAGTTCTTC
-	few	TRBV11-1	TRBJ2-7	CASSFRGDYEQYF	TGTGCCAGCAGCTTTAGGGGCGACTACGAGCAGTACTTC
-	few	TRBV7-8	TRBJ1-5	CATSLGGAFQPQHF	TGTGCCACCTCTCTTGGGGGCGCTTTTCAGCCCCAGCATTTT
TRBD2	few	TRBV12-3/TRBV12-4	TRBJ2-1	CASSFDLAGGYEQFF	TGTGCCAGCAGTTTCGATCTAGCGGGGGGGTATGAGCAGTTCTTC
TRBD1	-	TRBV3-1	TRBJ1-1	CASSQVVTGGDEAFF	TGTGCCAGCAGCCAAGTTGTGACAGGGGGCGACGAAGCTTTCTTT
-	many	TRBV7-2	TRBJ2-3	CASSYGPLSTDTQYF	TGTGCCAGCAGCTACGGACCCCTGAGCACAGATACGCAGTATTTT
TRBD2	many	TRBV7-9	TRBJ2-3	CASSPRLAGSTDTQYF	TGTGCCAGCAGCCCTCGGCTAGCGGGGAGCACAGATACGCAGTATTTT
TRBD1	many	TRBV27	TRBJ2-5	CASSSKGTGRRQETQYF	TGTGCCAGCAGTTCAAAGGGGACAGGGAGGAGGCAAGAGACCCAGTACTTC
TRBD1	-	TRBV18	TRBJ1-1	CASSPLDRGRIEAFF	TGTGCCAGCTCACCATTAGACAGGGGGCGGATTGAAGCTTTCTTT
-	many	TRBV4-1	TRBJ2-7	CASSQVYHRAKRGSTSYEQYF	TGCGCCAGCAGCCAAGTCTACCACAGGGCGAAGCGGGGATCAACCTCCTACGAGCAGTACTTC
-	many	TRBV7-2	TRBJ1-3	CASSLARDTIYF	TGTGCCAGCAGCTTAGCTCGGGACACCATATATTTT
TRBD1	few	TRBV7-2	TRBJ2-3	CASSFFGTGNTDTQYF	TGTGCCAGCAGCTTTTTCGGGACAGGGAACACAGATACGCAGTATTTT
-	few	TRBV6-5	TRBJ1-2	CASSYSRGGYGYTF	TGTGCCAGCAGTTACTCCAGGGGAGGGTATGGCTACACCTTC
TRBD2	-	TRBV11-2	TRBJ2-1	CASSPVGGGAPYNEQFF	TGTGCCAGCAGCCCGGTCGGCGGGGGGGCGCCCTACAATGAGCAGTTCTTC
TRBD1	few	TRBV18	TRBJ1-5	CASSSLTGSGNQPQHF	TGTGCCAGCTCATCGCTGACAGGGTCCGGCAATCAGCCCCAGCATTTT
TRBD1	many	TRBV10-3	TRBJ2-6	CAISGAGTGGSGANVLTF	TGTGCCATCAGTGGAGCCGGGACAGGGGGCTCTGGGGCCAACGTCCTGACTTTC
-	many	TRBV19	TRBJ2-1	CASTSIRAPLSYNEQFF	TGTGCCAGTACCTCTATTCGGGCGCCACTCTCCTACAATGAGCAGTTCTTC
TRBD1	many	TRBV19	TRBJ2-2	CASSPGTGRELFF	TGTGCCAGTAGTCCCGGGACAGGTCGTGAGCTGTTTTTT
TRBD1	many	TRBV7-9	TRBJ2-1	CASSLGPETGRYNEQFF	TGTGCCAGCAGCTTAGGCCCCGAGACAGGGCGTTACAATGAGCAGTTCTTC
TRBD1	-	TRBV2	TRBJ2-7	CASSGTGYEQYF	TGTGCCAGCAGCGGGACAGGGTACGAGCAGTACTTC
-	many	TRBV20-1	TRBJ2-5	CSAGDSLQETQYF	TGCAGTGCGGGAGACAGCCTCCAAGAGACCCAGTACTTC
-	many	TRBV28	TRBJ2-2	CASRTKSWNTGELFF	TGTGCCAGTCGAACTAAGTCCTGGAACACCGGGGAGCTGTTTTTT